What follows are 32 T cell receptor beta chains derived from one specimen sequenced in a study of identical twins. TCRdb ran MiXCR on the 5' RACE reads and lists one entry per CDR3 protein. The repertoire holds 350,000 to 500,000 distinct CDR3 sequences, around 18% seen once, with 9% to 15% in the top ten. Sequences were obtained from naive T cells sorted from blood. Every receptor here comes from a man aged 50 or older in good health.

There are a few counts of this clonotype. The gene calls are TRBV28 and TRBJ2-3; D may correspond to TRBD1 or TRBD2 (5 bases each). V gave up 2 bases and J gave up 4 bases, with 16 bases separating them. The germline V gene has CDR1 MDHEN and CDR2 SYDVKM. The length of the CDR3 is 16 residues. CDR3 residues: CASSLRGILVPDTQYF. CDR3 in DNA: TGTGCCAGCAGTTTAAGGGGCATACTAGTCCCAGATACGCAGTATTTT. Based on the CDR3 plus reference TRBV28 and TRBJ2-3, the full variable domain is DVKVTQSSRYLVKRTGEKVFLECVQDMDHENMFWYRQDPGLGLRLIYFSYDVKMKEKGDIPEGYSVSREKKERFSLILESASTNQTSMYLCASSLRGILVPDTQYFGPGTRLTVL.

This clonotype occurred a few times. The rearrangement uses TRBV4-2 and TRBJ2-3; 12 bases are shared with TRBD2. The CDR3 loop spans 17 amino acids. The junction had 4 bases not matched to a gene; V was cut back by 3 bases and J by 0 bases. The germline V gene encodes CDR1 LGHNA and CDR2 YNFKEQ. CDR3 sequence: CASSQTGTSGSTDTQYF. The CDR3 DNA follows: TGTGCCAGCAGCCAGACCGGGACTAGCGGGAGCACAGATACGCAGTATTTT.

V usage is TRBV7-9 and J usage is TRBJ1-2, with 8 nucleotides matching TRBD1. The CDR3 totals 13 residues. CDR1 and CDR2 from the germline V gene are SEHNR and FQNEAQ (reference sequence). Trimming took 4 bases from V and 8 from J; bases not matched to a gene: 6. CDR3 DNA: TGTGCCAGCAGCTCTCTCAGGGGGCCGGGCTACACCTTC. As protein: CASSSLRGPGYTF.

The count of this clonotype is one. The chain carries TRBV18 and TRBJ2-5, with D possibly TRBD1 on 6 matching bases. V lost 0 bases to trimming and J lost 1 base, with 9 bases between them. The germline gives CDR1 KGHSH, CDR2 LQKENI. The CDR3 covers 15 residues. CDR3 amino acids: CASSPPGQPQETQYF. The DNA for the CDR3 is TGTGCCAGCTCACCACCTGGACAGCCCCAAGAGACCCAGTACTTC.

The V and J genes are TRBV20-1 and TRBJ2-5; D is unresolved. With 4 bases removed from V and 2 bases from J, the gap between germline ends came to 8 bases. The CDR3 has 12 residues. CDR1 is DFQATT, CDR2 SNEGSKA, per germline (reference sequence). The CDR3 spells CSANKRQETQYF. The CDR3 bases are TGCAGTGCTAACAAGCGACAAGAGACCCAGTACTTC.

This clonotype occurred many times. In DNA, the CDR3 is TGTGCCAGCAGTTGGGCAGGGGATACTGAAGCTTTCTTT. It translates to CASSWAGDTEAFF. The V gene is TRBV12-3 or TRBV12-4, the J gene TRBJ1-1; perhaps TRBD1 as D (6 bases). Between the trimmed V and J ends, which lost 4 bases and 5 bases, there was a span of 11 bases. The length of the CDR3 is 13 residues.

The rearrangement joins TRBV18 to TRBJ2-3; 9 nucleotides agree with TRBD2. The CDR3 is made up of 18 amino acids. Germline V gene lookup returns CDR1 KGHSH and CDR2 LQKENI. V lost 3 bases, J lost 8 bases, and 18 bases stayed unmatched. The CDR3 sequence: CASSPVSSGAGTGSTQYF. The CDR3 coding sequence is TGTGCCAGCTCACCCGTATCTAGCGGGGCCGGCACAGGCAGTACGCAGTATTTT.

This clonotype was counted ten times or more. The genes are TRBV5-1 and TRBJ2-7; D might be TRBD2 (6 bases). The CDR3 extends over 14 amino acids. V was shortened by 4 bases and J by 4 bases, with 15 bases between the two germline ends. CDR1 SGHRS and CDR2 YFSETQ come from the germline V gene. CDR3 protein: CASSLQTEGYEQYF. For the CDR3, the DNA is TGCGCCAGCAGCCTACAAACGGAGGGTTACGAGCAGTACTTC.

There are a few counts of this clonotype. The CDR3, as DNA: TGTGCCAGCAGCCAGAGGCTGTTAAGCACAGATACGCAGTATTTT. Protein sequence: CASSQRLLSTDTQYF. J is TRBJ2-3 and V is TRBV4-2, with D uncertain. Looked up from germline, CDR1 is LGHNA and CDR2 is YNFKEQ. The CDR3 has 15 amino acids. Trimming removed 3 bases from V and 0 bases from J, with 10 bases in between.

This clonotype has ten or more counts. This sequence joins TRBV18 and TRBJ1-1; D possibly corresponds to TRBD1 (6 bases). The germline V gene encodes CDR1 KGHSH and CDR2 LQKENI. Trimming removed 6 bases at V and 1 base at J, with 9 bases between. The CDR3 is 13 amino acids. CDR3 sequence reads: CASSGQQNTEAFF. The DNA for the CDR3 is TGTGCCAGCTCTGGACAGCAGAACACTGAAGCTTTCTTT.

Ten or more counts support this clonotype. V and J are TRBV29-1 and TRBJ2-2; D is tentatively TRBD1 or TRBD2 (5 bases each). The CDR3 has 15 residues. From germline, CDR1 is SQVTM and CDR2 ANQGSEA. Trimming took off 7 bases at V and 5 bases at J, with 20 bases between the two ends. Here the CDR3 DNA reads TGCAGCGCTATTAATAGGGGAGTCGGTACCGGGGAGCTGTTTTTT. It encodes CSAINRGVGTGELFF.

The rearrangement uses TRBV12-3 or TRBV12-4 and TRBJ1-5; 12 bases map to TRBD1. The CDR3 sequence is 18 residues long. With 6 bases clipped from V and 0 bases from J, the junction kept 9 bases outside the gene matches. DNA for the CDR3: TGTGCCAGCAGGTCCGGGACAGGGGGCTTATATAGCAATCAGCCCCAGCATTTT. Residues: CASRSGTGGLYSNQPQHF.

In its sample, this clonotype was seen many times. The chain joins TRBV7-8 to TRBJ1-2; TRBD1 is a possible D gene (5 bases). The CDR3 totals 15 residues. Trimming took off 2 bases at V and 2 bases at J, with 12 bases between the two ends. CDR1 and CDR2 from the germline V gene are SGHVS and FQNEAQ. The CDR3 coding sequence is TGTGCCAGCAGCTTATCGCGGACACAAAACTATGGCTACACCTTC. Its translation: CASSLSRTQNYGYTF. The full variable domain, its missing parts supplied by reference TRBV7-8 and TRBJ1-2, is GAGVSQSPRYKVAKRGQDVALRCDPISGHVSLFWYQQALGQGPEFLTYFQNEAQLDKSGLPSDRFFAERPEGSVSTLKIQRTQQEDSAVYLCASSLSRTQNYGYTFGSGTRLTVV.

J is TRBJ1-2 and V is TRBV20-1, with 7 bases aligning to TRBD1. The V segment lost 7 bases and the J segment 6 bases; nucleotides outside the gene matches: 8. Germline CDR1 DFQATT, CDR2 SNEGSKA (reference sequence). CDR3 length equals 12 residues. CDR3 nucleotide sequence: TGCAGTGTATTGGCAGGGGGTAATGGCTACACCTTC. Its protein product is CSVLAGGNGYTF.

This clonotype was observed at least ten times. J is TRBJ1-5 and V is TRBV15; possibly TRBD1 for D (5 bases). Germline V CDR1 and CDR2: LNHNV, YYDKDF (reference sequence). This CDR3 region has 14 residues. Trimming pared 0 bases from V and 11 bases from J, leaving 14 bases between. CDR3 coding DNA: TGTGCCACCAGCAGAGAGGGACCGGGGATGACCCAGCATTTT. It encodes CATSREGPGMTQHF.

This clonotype was recorded a few times. The J gene is TRBJ2-1, the V gene TRBV19, with 9 bases lining up with TRBD1. Germline loops: CDR1 LNHDA, CDR2 SQIVND (reference sequence). J was trimmed by 2 bases and V by 7 bases; bases with no gene match: 12. This CDR3 spans 17 amino acids. The CDR3 nucleotides read TGTGCCAGTAATAACCGGTGGACAGGGGTAACCTACAATGAGCAGTTCTTC. Residues: CASNNRWTGVTYNEQFF.

The rearrangement uses TRBV29-1 and TRBJ2-3; D gene unclear. The CDR3 is 13 amino acids. CDR1 and CDR2 from the germline V gene are SQVTM and ANQGSEA. V lost 2 bases to trimming and J lost 2 bases, with 8 bases between them. CDR3 sequence reads: CSVERPNTDTQYF. The CDR3 nucleotides read TGCAGCGTTGAAAGACCTAACACAGATACGCAGTATTTT.

The V gene is TRBV15, the J gene TRBJ2-3; D possibly uses TRBD1 or TRBD2 (5 bases each). Germline V gives CDR1 LNHNV, CDR2 YYDKDF (reference sequence). V lost 1 base and J 0 bases, leaving 17 bases between the germline ends. This CDR3 has 18 amino acids. CDR3 amino acids: CATSRAGAGKGSTDTQYF. The CDR3 DNA is TGTGCCACCAGCAGAGCCGGGGCCGGGAAAGGTAGCACAGATACGCAGTATTTT.

This clonotype was found a few times. The V call is TRBV25-1, the J call TRBJ2-3; 10 nucleotides match TRBD2. Germline CDR1 is MGHDK and CDR2 is SYGVNS. The CDR3 sequence is 16 residues long. V trimming: 3 bases; J trimming: 3 bases; junction bases outside the gene matches: 6. In DNA form, the CDR3 reads TGTGCCAGCAGTGATTGGACTAGCGGAATAACAGATACGCAGTATTTT. It is translated as CASSDWTSGITDTQYF.

In its sample, this clonotype was seen a few times. This chain's CDR3 is CATSAQGLAGVYEQYF. The CDR3 DNA sequence: TGTGCCACCAGTGCCCAGGGACTAGCGGGAGTATACGAGCAGTACTTC. The chain employs TRBV24-1 and TRBJ2-7; 14 nucleotides line up with TRBD2. Trimming took 5 bases from V and 4 from J; bases not matched to a gene: 6. Germline V gives CDR1 KGHDR, CDR2 SFDVKD. CDR3 length: 16 residues.

This clonotype was seen repeatedly, ten times or more. The chain uses TRBV5-6 and TRBJ2-7, with TRBD1 matching over 7 bases. Germline loops: CDR1 SGHDT, CDR2 YYEEEE. V shed 4 bases and J 4 bases; nucleotides not matched to a gene: 8. This CDR3 spans 14 amino acids. The CDR3 sequence: CASSRSTGRYEQYF. The CDR3 bases are TGTGCCAGCAGCCGCTCGACAGGGAGATACGAGCAGTACTTC.

The genes are TRBV27 and TRBJ2-2; 8 positions match TRBD1. The length of the CDR3 is 15 residues. The germline CDR1 and CDR2 sequences are MNHEY and SMNVEV (reference sequence). V dropped 5 bases and J dropped 4; count of bases not matched to a gene: 6. CDR3 DNA sequence: TGTGCCAGCAGTGGTAGGACAGGGAGCACCGGGGAGCTGTTTTTT. Its protein product is CASSGRTGSTGELFF.

This clonotype was counted a few times. The chain carries TRBV7-9 and TRBJ1-2; D is perhaps TRBD1 (5 bases). Germline V gene sequence: CDR1 SEHNR, CDR2 FQNEAQ (reference sequence). CDR3 length: 15 amino acids. V was shortened by 5 bases and J by 4 bases, with 17 bases between the two germline ends. CDR3 DNA sequence: TGTGCCAGCAGCCTACTTACCCAGGGATTCTATGGCTACACCTTC. Its translation is CASSLLTQGFYGYTF.

This clonotype has a handful of counts. The chain couples TRBV4-1 to TRBJ2-7; 9 positions match TRBD1. V dropped 0 bases and J dropped 2; count of bases not matched to a gene: 8. CDR1 is MGHRA, CDR2 YSYEKL, per germline. The CDR3 has 17 residues. Here the CDR3 reads CASSQEQGTGRTYEQYF. As DNA, the CDR3 is TGCGCCAGCAGCCAAGAACAAGGGACAGGGCGAACCTACGAGCAGTACTTC.

A few counts support this clonotype. This may be a read error: a much more frequent sequence differs by one nucleotide. As DNA, the CDR3 is TGTGCCGCCAGTGATTCGATGCAACTTCGAGATGAGCAGTTCTTC. Amino acids: CAASDSMQLRDEQFF. V gene TRBV24-1 combines with J gene TRBJ2-1, with D unclear. The CDR3 has 15 residues. The germline V gene has CDR1 KGHDR and CDR2 SFDVKD.

This clonotype was observed a few times. The V and J genes are TRBV27 and TRBJ2-5, with D possibly matching TRBD1 (5 bases). CDR1 is MNHEY and CDR2 is SMNVEV in the germline V gene (reference sequence). CDR3 length: 11 amino acids. The V end was cut by 5 bases, the J end by 5 bases, with 6 bases between. The CDR3 loop is CASSKGETQYF. In nucleotides, the CDR3 is TGTGCCAGCAGTAAGGGGGAGACCCAGTACTTC.

This clonotype was recorded at least ten times. V is TRBV12-3 or TRBV12-4 and J is TRBJ1-5; D is uncertain. Trimming removed 8 bases from V and 6 bases from J, with 14 bases in between. CDR3 length equals 13 residues. The CDR3 here is CASGTAGSQPQHF. CDR3 nucleotide sequence: TGTGCCAGCGGCACGGCGGGTAGTCAGCCCCAGCATTTT.

This clonotype was seen repeatedly, ten times or more. The V and J genes are TRBV7-2 and TRBJ1-5; D remains unclear. With 3 bases removed from V and 0 bases from J, the gap between germline ends came to 9 bases. The V gene's germline CDR1 is SGHTA and CDR2 FQGNSA. The CDR3 is 15 residues long. The CDR3 protein is CASSLASNSNQPQHF. The CDR3 nucleotides read TGTGCCAGCAGCTTGGCCTCGAATAGCAATCAGCCCCAGCATTTT.

Many counts were recorded for this clonotype. This rearrangement joins TRBV12-3 or TRBV12-4 to TRBJ2-3; 9 nucleotides agree with TRBD2. Losses at the gene ends were 11 bases for V and 5 bases for J; bases not matched to a gene: 14. This CDR3 spans 15 amino acids. DNA of the CDR3: TGTGCCGTCGGGGGCGCGGGAGGGCCAGGAGATACGCAGTATTTT. Its protein product is CAVGGAGGPGDTQYF.

This rearrangement joins TRBV6-5 to TRBJ2-2; 8 bases are shared with TRBD2. The CDR3 length is 14 residues. With V trimmed by 4 bases and J by 5 bases, 3 bases remained unmatched. CDR1 is MNHEY and CDR2 is SVGAGI in the germline V gene. The CDR3 DNA is TGTGCCAGCAGTTGGCAGCGGGGGACCGGGGAGCTGTTTTTT. This codes for CASSWQRGTGELFF.

CDR3 nucleotides: TGTGCCATCAAGGGGCGGACAGGTCCTTACGAGCAGTACTTC. Residues: CAIKGRTGPYEQYF. The V gene is TRBV10-3, the J gene TRBJ2-7, with TRBD1 matching 7 bases. V dropped 7 bases and J dropped 4; count of bases not matched to a gene: 10. Germline values: CDR1 ENHRY, CDR2 SYGVKD. This CDR3 comprises 14 residues.

The sample holds a few counts of this clonotype. The rearrangement joins TRBV5-1 to TRBJ2-2; 11 positions agree with TRBD2. The germline CDR1 and CDR2 sequences are SGHRS and YFSETQ. CDR3 length: 17 amino acids. The J segment lost 2 bases and the V segment lost 4 bases, leaving 7 bases of the junction unmatched. This CDR3 reads CASSPRGLAANTGELFF. DNA for the CDR3: TGCGCCAGCAGCCCGCGGGGACTAGCGGCTAACACCGGGGAGCTGTTTTTT.